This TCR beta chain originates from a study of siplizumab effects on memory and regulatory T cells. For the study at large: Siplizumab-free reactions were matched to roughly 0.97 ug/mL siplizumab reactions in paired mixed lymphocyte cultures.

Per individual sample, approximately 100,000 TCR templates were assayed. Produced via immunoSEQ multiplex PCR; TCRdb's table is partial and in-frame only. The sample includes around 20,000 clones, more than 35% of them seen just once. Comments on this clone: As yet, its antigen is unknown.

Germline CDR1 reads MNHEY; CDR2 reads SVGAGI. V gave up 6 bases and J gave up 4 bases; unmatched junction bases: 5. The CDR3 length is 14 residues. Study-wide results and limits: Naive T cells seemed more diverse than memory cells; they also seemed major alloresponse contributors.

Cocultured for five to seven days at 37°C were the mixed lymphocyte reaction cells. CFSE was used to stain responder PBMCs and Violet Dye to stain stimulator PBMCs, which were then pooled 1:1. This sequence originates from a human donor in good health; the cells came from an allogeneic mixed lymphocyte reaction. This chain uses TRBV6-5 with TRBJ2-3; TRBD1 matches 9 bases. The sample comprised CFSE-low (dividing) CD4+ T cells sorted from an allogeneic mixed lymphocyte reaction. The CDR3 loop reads CASRDRGASDTQYF. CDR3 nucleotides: TGTGCCAGCAGAGACAGGGGGGCATCAGATACGCAGTATTTT.